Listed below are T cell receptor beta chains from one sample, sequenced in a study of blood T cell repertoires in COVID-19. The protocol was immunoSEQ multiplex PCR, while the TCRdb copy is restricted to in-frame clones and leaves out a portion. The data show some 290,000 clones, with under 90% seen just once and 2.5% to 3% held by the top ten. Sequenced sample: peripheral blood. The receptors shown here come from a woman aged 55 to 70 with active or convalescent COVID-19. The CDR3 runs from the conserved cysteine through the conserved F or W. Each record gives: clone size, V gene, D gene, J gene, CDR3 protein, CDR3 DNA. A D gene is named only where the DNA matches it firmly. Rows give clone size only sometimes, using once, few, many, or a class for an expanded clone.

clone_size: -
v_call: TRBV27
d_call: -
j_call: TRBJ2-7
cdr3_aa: CASSPGRVSDEQYF
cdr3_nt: TGTGCCAGCAGTCCCGGGAGAGTCTCAGACGAGCAGTACTTC

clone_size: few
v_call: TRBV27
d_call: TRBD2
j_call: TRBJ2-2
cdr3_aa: CASSLAGGHTGELFF
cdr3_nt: TGTGCCAGCAGCCTAGCGGGGGGGCACACCGGGGAGCTGTTTTTT

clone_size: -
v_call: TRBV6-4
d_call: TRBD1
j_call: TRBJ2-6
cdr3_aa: CASSGTGGPGANVLTF
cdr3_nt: TGTGCCAGCAGTGGAACAGGGGGCCCTGGGGCCAACGTCCTGACTTTC

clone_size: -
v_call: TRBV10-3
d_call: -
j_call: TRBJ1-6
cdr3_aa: CAISDNRVHSSPLYF
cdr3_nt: TGTGCCATCAGCGACAACCGCGTTCACAGTTCACCCCTCTACTTT

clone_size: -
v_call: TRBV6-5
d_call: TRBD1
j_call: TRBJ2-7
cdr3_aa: CASGRDRGYEQYF
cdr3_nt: TGTGCCAGCGGGCGGGACAGGGGCTACGAGCAGTACTTC

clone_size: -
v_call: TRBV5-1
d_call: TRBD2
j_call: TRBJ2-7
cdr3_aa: CASSGGAGDTKQYF
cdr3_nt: TGCGCCAGTTCAGGTGGGGCGGGAGATACCAAGCAGTACTTC

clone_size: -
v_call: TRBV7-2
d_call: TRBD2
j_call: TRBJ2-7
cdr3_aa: CASSSSGGRYEQYF
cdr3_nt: TGTGCCAGCAGCTCGTCGGGGGGGAGGTACGAGCAGTACTTC

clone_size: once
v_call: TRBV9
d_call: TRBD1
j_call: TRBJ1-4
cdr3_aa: CASSADRGQGEKLFF
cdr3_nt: TGTGCCAGCAGCGCCGACAGGGGGCAGGGTGAAAAACTGTTTTTT

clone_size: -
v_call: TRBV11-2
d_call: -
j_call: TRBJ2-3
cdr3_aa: CASSLDPLGAATDTQYF
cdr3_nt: TGTGCCAGCAGCTTAGATCCTCTGGGGGCCGCCACAGATACGCAGTATTTT

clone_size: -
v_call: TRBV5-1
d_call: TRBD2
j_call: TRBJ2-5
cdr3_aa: CASSPRTSGGPGETQYF
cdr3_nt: TGCGCCAGCAGCCCCAGGACTAGCGGGGGCCCTGGGGAGACCCAGTACTTC

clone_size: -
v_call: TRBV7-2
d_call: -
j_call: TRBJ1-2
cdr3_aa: CASSLYRVNYGYTF
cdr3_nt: TGTGCCAGCAGCTTATACAGGGTGAACTATGGCTACACCTTC

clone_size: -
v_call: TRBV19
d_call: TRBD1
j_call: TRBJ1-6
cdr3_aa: CASSKGQASYNSPLHF
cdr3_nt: TGTGCCAGTAGTAAAGGACAGGCGTCGTATAATTCACCCCTCCACTTT

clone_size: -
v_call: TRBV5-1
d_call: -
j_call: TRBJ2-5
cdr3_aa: CASSLASDYLGETQYF
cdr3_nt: TGCGCCAGCAGCTTGGCCTCGGACTACCTTGGGGAGACCCAGTACTTC

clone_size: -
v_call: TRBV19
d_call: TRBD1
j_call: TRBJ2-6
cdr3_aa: CASSDTGGPSGANVLTF
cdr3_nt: TGTGCCAGTAGTGACACAGGGGGTCCCTCTGGGGCCAACGTCCTGACTTTC

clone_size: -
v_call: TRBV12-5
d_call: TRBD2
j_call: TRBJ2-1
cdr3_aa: CASGLVLLAGVYNEQFF
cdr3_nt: TGTGCTAGTGGTTTGGTACTGTTAGCGGGGGTGTACAATGAGCAGTTCTTC

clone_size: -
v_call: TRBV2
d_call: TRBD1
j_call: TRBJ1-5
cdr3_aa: CASSYTGGQPQHF
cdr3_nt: TGTGCCAGCAGTTATACAGGGGGTCAGCCCCAGCATTTT

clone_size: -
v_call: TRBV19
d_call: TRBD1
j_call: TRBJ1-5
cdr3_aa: CASSLSTGAGNQPQHF
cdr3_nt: TGTGCCAGTAGTCTCTCGACAGGGGCGGGGAATCAGCCCCAGCATTTT

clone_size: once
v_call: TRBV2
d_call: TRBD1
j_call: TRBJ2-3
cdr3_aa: CASSKRWGQGSTDTQYF
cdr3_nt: TGTGCCAGCAGTAAAAGATGGGGACAGGGATCCACAGATACGCAGTATTTT

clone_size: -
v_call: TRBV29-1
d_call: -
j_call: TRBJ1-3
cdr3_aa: CSVETGSGNTIYF
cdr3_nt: TGCAGCGTGGAAACAGGGTCTGGAAACACCATATATTTT

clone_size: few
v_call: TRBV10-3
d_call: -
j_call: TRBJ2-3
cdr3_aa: CAISEGETQDTQYF
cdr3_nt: TGTGCCATCAGTGAGGGGGAGACTCAGGATACGCAGTATTTT

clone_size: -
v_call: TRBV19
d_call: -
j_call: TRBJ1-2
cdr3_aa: CASSPVPPHGYTF
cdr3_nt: TGTGCCAGTAGTCCCGTCCCCCCCCATGGCTACACCTTC

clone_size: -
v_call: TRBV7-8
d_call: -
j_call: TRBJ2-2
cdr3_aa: CASSRAAGELFF
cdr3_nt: TGTGCCAGCAGCCGGGCGGCCGGGGAGCTGTTTTTT

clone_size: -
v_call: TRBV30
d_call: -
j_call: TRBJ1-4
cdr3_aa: CAWNPPGYLNEKLFF
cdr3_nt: TGTGCCTGGAACCCTCCGGGGTACCTTAATGAAAAACTGTTTTTT

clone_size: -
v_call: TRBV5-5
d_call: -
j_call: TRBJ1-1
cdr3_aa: CASSSQGGTEAFF
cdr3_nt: TGTGCCAGCAGCTCCCAGGGTGGAACTGAAGCTTTCTTT

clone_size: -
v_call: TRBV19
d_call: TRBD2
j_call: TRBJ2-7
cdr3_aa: CASSIGGLGTEQYF
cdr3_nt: TGTGCCAGTAGTATAGGGGGACTAGGGACCGAGCAGTACTTC

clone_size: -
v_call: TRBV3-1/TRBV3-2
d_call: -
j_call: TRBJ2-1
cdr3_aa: CASSHDIYNEQFF
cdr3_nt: TGTGCCAGCAGCCACGACATTTACAATGAGCAGTTCTTC

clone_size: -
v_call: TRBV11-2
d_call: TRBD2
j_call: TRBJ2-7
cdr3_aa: CASSLVGGISYEQYF
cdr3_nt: TGTGCCAGCAGCTTAGTGGGGGGGATCTCCTACGAGCAGTACTTC

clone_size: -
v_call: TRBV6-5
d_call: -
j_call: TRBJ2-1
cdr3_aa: CASSSTFAMPGDEQFF
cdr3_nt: TGTGCCAGCAGTTCCACGTTCGCGATGCCAGGGGATGAGCAGTTCTTC

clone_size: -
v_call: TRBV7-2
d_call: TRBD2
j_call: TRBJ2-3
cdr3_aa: CASSLEASGGTDTQYF
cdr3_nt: TGTGCCAGCAGCTTAGAAGCTAGCGGGGGGACAGATACGCAGTATTTT

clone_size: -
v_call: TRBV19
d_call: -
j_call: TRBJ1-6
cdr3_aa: CASSITAGGSFSSPLHF
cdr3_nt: TGTGCCAGTAGTATAACGGCGGGTGGCTCCTTTAGTTCACCCCTCCACTTT

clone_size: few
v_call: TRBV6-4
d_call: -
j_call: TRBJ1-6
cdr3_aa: CARAVSYNSPLHF
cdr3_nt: TGTGCCAGGGCCGTCTCCTATAATTCACCCCTCCACTTT

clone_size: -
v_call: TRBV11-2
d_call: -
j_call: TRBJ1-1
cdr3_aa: CASSPYGGAPEAFF
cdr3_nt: TGTGCCAGCAGCCCGTACGGGGGGGCGCCTGAAGCTTTCTTT

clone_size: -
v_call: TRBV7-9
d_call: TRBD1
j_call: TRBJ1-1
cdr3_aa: CASSATGANEAFF
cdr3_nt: TGTGCCAGCAGCGCGACAGGGGCTAATGAAGCTTTCTTT

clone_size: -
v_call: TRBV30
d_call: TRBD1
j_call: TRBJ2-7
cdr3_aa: CAWSSGTGVYEQYF
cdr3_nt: TGTGCCTGGAGTTCCGGGACAGGGGTTTACGAGCAGTACTTC

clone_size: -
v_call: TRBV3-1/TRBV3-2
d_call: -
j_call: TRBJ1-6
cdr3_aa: CASSQDPGSSSYNSPLHF
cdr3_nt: TGTGCCAGCAGCCAAGATCCGGGATCTAGCTCCTATAATTCACCCCTCCACTTT

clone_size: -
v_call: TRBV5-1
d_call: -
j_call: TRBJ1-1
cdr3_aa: CASSFKQGGTEAFF
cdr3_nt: TGCGCCAGCAGCTTTAAACAGGGCGGCACTGAAGCTTTCTTT

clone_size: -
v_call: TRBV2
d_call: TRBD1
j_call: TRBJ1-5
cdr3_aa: CASRGTGSSNQPQHF
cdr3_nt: TGTGCCAGCAGAGGGACAGGGTCCAGCAATCAGCCCCAGCATTTT

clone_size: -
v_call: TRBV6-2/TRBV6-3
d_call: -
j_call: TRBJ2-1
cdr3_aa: CASSTWNEQFF
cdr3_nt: TGTGCCAGCAGTACTTGGAATGAGCAGTTCTTC

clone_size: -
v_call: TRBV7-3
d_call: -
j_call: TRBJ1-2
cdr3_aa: CASSLTHRNYGYTF
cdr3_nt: TGTGCCAGCAGCTTAACTCACAGAAACTATGGCTACACCTTC

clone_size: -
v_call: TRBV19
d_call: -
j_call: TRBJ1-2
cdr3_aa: CASSMPLTGTDGYTF
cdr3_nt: TGTGCCAGTAGTATGCCTCTAACAGGGACGGATGGCTACACCTTC

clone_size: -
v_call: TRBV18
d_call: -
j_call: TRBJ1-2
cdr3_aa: CASSPRQGQVYGYTF
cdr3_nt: TGTGCCAGCTCACCTCGCCAGGGCCAGGTCTATGGCTACACCTTC

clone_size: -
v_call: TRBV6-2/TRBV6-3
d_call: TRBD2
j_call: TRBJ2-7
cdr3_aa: CASSYLGLAYEQYF
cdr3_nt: TGTGCCAGCAGTTACCTTGGACTAGCGTACGAGCAGTACTTC

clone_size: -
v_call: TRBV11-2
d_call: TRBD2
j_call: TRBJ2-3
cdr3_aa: CASSLWGGVGDTQYF
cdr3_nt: TGTGCCAGCAGCTTATGGGGGGGGGTAGGAGATACGCAGTATTTT

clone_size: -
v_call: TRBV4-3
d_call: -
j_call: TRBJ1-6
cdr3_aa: CATARSYNSPLHF
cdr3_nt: TGCGCCACCGCGCGGTCCTATAATTCACCCCTCCACTTT

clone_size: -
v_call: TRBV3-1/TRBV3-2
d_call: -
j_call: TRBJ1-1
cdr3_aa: CASSRGENTEAFF
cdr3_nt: TGTGCCAGCAGCCGAGGAGAGAACACTGAAGCTTTCTTT